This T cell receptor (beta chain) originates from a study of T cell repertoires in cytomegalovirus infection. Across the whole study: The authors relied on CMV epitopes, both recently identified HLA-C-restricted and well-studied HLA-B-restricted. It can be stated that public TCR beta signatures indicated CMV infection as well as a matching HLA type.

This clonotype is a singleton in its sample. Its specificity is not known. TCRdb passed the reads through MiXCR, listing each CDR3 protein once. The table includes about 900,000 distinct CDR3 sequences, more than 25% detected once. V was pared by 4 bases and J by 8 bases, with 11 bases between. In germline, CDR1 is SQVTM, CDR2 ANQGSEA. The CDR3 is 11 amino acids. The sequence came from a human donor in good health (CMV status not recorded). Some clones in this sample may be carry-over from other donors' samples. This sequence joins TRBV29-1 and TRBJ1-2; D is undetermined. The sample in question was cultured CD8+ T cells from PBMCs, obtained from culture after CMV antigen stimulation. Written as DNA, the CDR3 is TGCAGCGTTGTGGGCAGTGAGGGCTACACCTTC. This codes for CSVVGSEGYTF. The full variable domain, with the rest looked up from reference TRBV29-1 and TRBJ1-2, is SAVISQKPSRDICQRGTSLTIQCQVDSQVTMMFWYRQQPGQSLTLIATANQGSEATYESGFVIDKFPISRPNLTFSTLTVSNMSPEDSSIYLCSVVGSEGYTFGSGTRLTVV.